This passage covers 24 T cell receptor beta chains from one sample sequenced in a study of T cell changes during pregnancy in multiple sclerosis. Method: immunoSEQ multiplex PCR; TCRdb's copy keeps in-frame clones and lacks some. The sample shows approximately 23,000 clones, 75% to 95% of them seen only once. The material sequenced was CD4+ T cells from peripheral blood mononuclear cells, taken in the third trimester of pregnancy. The receptors were gathered from a female donor in good health, enrolled as a control in a pregnancy study.

This clone occurred a few times. The genes are TRBV7-2 and TRBJ1-2; possible D gene TRBD1, 5 bases. Per germline, CDR1 SGHTA and CDR2 FQGNSA. The length of the CDR3 is 16 residues. Deletions cut 5 bases from V and 0 bases from J, with 16 bases between. Here the CDR3 reads CASSERRASSNYGYTF. Here the CDR3 DNA reads TGTGCCAGCAGCGAACGCAGGGCATCCTCTAACTATGGCTACACCTTC.

The CDR3 spells CASSSGLAGSSYNEQFF. As DNA, the CDR3 is TGTGCCAGCAGCTCAGGACTAGCGGGGAGCTCCTACAATGAGCAGTTCTTC. V is TRBV11-2 and J is TRBJ2-1, with 12 bases lining up with TRBD2. The CDR3 has 17 residues. V lost 4 bases to trimming and J lost 0 bases; unmatched junction nucleotides: 4. CDR1 is SGHAT, CDR2 FQNNGV, per germline.

The V and J genes are TRBV6-5 and TRBJ2-7; 14 bases fit TRBD2. The CDR3 is made up of 14 amino acids. With V trimmed by 6 bases and J by 6 bases, 4 bases remained unmatched. Germline V gene lookup returns CDR1 MNHEY and CDR2 SVGAGI. In DNA, the CDR3 is TGTGCCAGCAGGGGACTAGCGGGAGTAAGCGAGCAGTACTTC. It translates to CASRGLAGVSEQYF.

CDR3 bases: TGTGCCAGCAGCTTGATTAGGGGTAAAGCTTTCTTT. Amino acids: CASSLIRGKAFF. The chain couples TRBV5-8 to TRBJ1-1; D possibly corresponds to TRBD1 (5 bases). The CDR3 runs 12 residues. Germline V gene data show CDR1 as SGHTS and CDR2 as YDEGEE. V gave up 1 base and J gave up 9 bases, with 10 bases separating them.

The chain employs TRBV4-1 and TRBJ2-3, with TRBD2 matching over 8 bases. Per germline, CDR1 MGHRA and CDR2 YSYEKL. Trimming took 0 bases from V and 2 from J; bases not matched to a gene: 13. The CDR3 sequence is 19 residues long. The CDR3 spells CASSQDLVSSGSLTDTQYF. CDR3 DNA: TGCGCCAGCAGCCAAGATCTAGTATCAAGCGGGAGTCTCACAGATACGCAGTATTTT.

V usage is TRBV13 and J usage is TRBJ1-3; D is ambiguous. The length of the CDR3 is 14 residues. Germline V CDR1 and CDR2: PRHDT, FYEKMQ (reference sequence). The V gene lost 3 bases and the J gene lost 3 bases, with 9 bases spanning the gap. CDR3 bases: TGTGCCAGCAGCTTCGGAGGGTATGGAAACACCATATATTTT. Its protein product is CASSFGGYGNTIYF.

This chain joins TRBV28 and TRBJ2-3; 12 bases map to TRBD2. Per the germline V gene, CDR1 is MDHEN and CDR2 is SYDVKM. With 5 bases clipped from V and 3 bases from J, the junction kept 6 bases outside the gene matches. There are 16 residues in the CDR3. CDR3 in amino acids: CASSPGTSGLTDTQYF. DNA for the CDR3: TGTGCCAGCAGTCCCGGGACTAGCGGGCTTACAGATACGCAGTATTTT.

This clone appeared a single time. The rearrangement links TRBV9 to TRBJ2-1; a weak D match, TRBD2 (6 bases). CDR3 length: 17 residues. Germline V gene lookup returns CDR1 SGDLS and CDR2 YYNGEE. Trimming took off 0 bases at V and 6 bases at J, with 19 bases between the two ends. CDR3 bases: TGTGCCAGCAGCGTAGAAGGGAGGACCCCTCCTCCCAATGAGCAGTTCTTC. Protein product: CASSVEGRTPPPNEQFF.

This clone came up once. The V and J genes are TRBV7-2 and TRBJ2-7; 12 positions agree with TRBD1. The CDR3 runs to 17 residues. V lost 5 bases, J lost 4 bases, and 12 bases stayed unmatched. Per germline, CDR1 SGHTA and CDR2 FQGNSA. The CDR3 loop is CASSRSGQGASKYEQYF. In DNA form, the CDR3 reads TGTGCCAGCAGCCGCTCGGGACAGGGGGCAAGTAAGTACGAGCAGTACTTC.

The chain combines TRBV7-9 with TRBJ1-2; 9 nucleotides match TRBD1. CDR1 and CDR2 from the germline V gene are SEHNR and FQNEAQ (reference sequence). Losses at the gene ends were 4 bases for V and 7 bases for J; bases not matched to a gene: 7. The CDR3 sequence is 14 residues long. The CDR3 protein is CASSSYRGQGGYTF. In nucleotides, the CDR3 is TGTGCCAGCAGCTCATACAGGGGGCAGGGTGGCTACACCTTC.

The rearrangement joins TRBV5-8 to TRBJ2-3, with a possible D match to TRBD2 (5 bases). The CDR3 has 16 amino acids. Germline CDR1 SGHTS, CDR2 YDEGEE. V shed 4 bases and J shed 6 bases, with 21 bases lying between them. The CDR3 coding sequence is TGTGCCAGCAGCCATTTTCGGACTGGGCTCGGGGATACGCAGTATTTT. It specifies CASSHFRTGLGDTQYF. Based on the CDR3 plus reference TRBV5-8 and TRBJ2-3, the full variable domain is EAGVTQSPTHLIKTRGQQATLRCSPISGHTSVYWYQQALGLGLQFLLWYDEGEERNRGNFPPRFSGRQFPNYSSELNVNALELEDSALYLCASSHFRTGLGDTQYFGPGTRLTVL.

This sequence joins TRBV4-1 and TRBJ2-1, with a weak D call TRBD2 (6 bases). Germline V gives CDR1 MGHRA, CDR2 YSYEKL. Trimming took 3 bases from V and 8 from J, leaving 14 bases between them. The CDR3 is 14 amino acids. CDR3 DNA sequence: TGCGCCAGCAGCCATCCGACTAGAGGGGATGAGCAGTTCTTC. Protein sequence: CASSHPTRGDEQFF.

The chain combines TRBV30 with TRBJ2-7, with D tentatively TRBD1 (7 bases). Germline-derived CDR1 and CDR2 are GTSNPN and SVGIG (reference sequence). Trimming shortened V by 7 bases and J by 3 bases, and 13 bases separated the two germline ends. The CDR3 totals 12 residues. The CDR3 sequence: CASHQGGYEQYF. In DNA, the CDR3 is TGTGCCTCGCACCAGGGGGGCTACGAGCAGTACTTC.

This clone appeared once. J is TRBJ1-2 and V is TRBV9; D perhaps matches TRBD1 (5 bases). The V end was cut by 0 bases, the J end by 4 bases, with 13 bases between. Germline V gene data show CDR1 as SGDLS and CDR2 as YYNGEE. The CDR3 is 15 residues long. DNA of the CDR3: TGTGCCAGCAGCGTAGGGGAGGGGCAGGTCTATGGCTACACCTTC. It encodes CASSVGEGQVYGYTF.

V and J are TRBV15 and TRBJ2-1; the match to TRBD1 covers 7 bases. Germline assignment: CDR1 LNHNV and CDR2 YYDKDF (reference sequence). The CDR3 covers 16 residues. V lost 0 bases and J lost 0; bases outside the gene matches: 2. The CDR3 bases are TGTGCCACCAGCAGAGAGACAGGGTTCTCCTACAATGAGCAGTTCTTC. Its translation: CATSRETGFSYNEQFF.

The chain recombines TRBV4-3 with TRBJ1-5; a possible D gene is TRBD1 (5 bases). Germline values: CDR1 LGHNA, CDR2 YSLEER. The V and J ends lost 0 bases and 9 bases respectively, with 12 bases between them. The CDR3 length is 14 residues. The CDR3 sequence is CASSQEDQRGPQHF. The CDR3 DNA follows: TGCGCCAGCAGCCAAGAAGACCAAAGGGGGCCCCAGCATTTT.

The genes are TRBV27 and TRBJ2-7, with D tentatively TRBD1 (6 bases). Germline lookup yields CDR1 MNHEY and CDR2 SMNVEV (reference sequence). V lost 3 bases and J lost 2, with 11 bases in between. The CDR3 length is 14 residues. CDR3 sequence: CASSLRTDPYEQYF. The CDR3 DNA reads TGTGCCAGCAGTTTGCGGACAGACCCCTACGAGCAGTACTTC.

The rearrangement links TRBV5-4 to TRBJ1-1; D may be TRBD1 (6 bases). Trimming stripped 6 bases from V and 6 bases from J, with 18 bases between. Germline V gene data show CDR1 as SGHNT and CDR2 as YYREEE (reference sequence). The CDR3 is made up of 14 amino acids. The chain's CDR3 is CASNQQGGGPEAFF. The CDR3 DNA reads as TGTGCCAGCAACCAACAGGGAGGGGGGCCTGAAGCTTTCTTT.

This chain links TRBV5-1 with TRBJ1-1; 7 bases map to TRBD1. The ends lost 3 bases at V and 1 base at J; junction bases unmatched: 3. Looked up from germline, CDR1 is SGHRS and CDR2 is YFSETQ. The CDR3 extends over 14 amino acids. This chain's CDR3 is CASSWRQGNTEAFF. CDR3 bases: TGCGCCAGCAGCTGGCGACAGGGGAACACTGAAGCTTTCTTT.

The V call is TRBV19, the J call TRBJ1-4, with 10 bases fitting TRBD1. V shed 6 bases and J 3 bases; nucleotides not matched to a gene: 4. Germline CDR1 reads LNHDA; CDR2 reads SQIVND (reference sequence). The CDR3 has 15 residues. This chain's CDR3 is CASRRQGAANEKLFF. The DNA for the CDR3 is TGTGCCAGTAGGAGACAGGGGGCGGCTAATGAAAAACTGTTTTTT.

This chain joins TRBV19 and TRBJ2-6; 10 bases align to TRBD1. Germline V CDR1 and CDR2: LNHDA, SQIVND (reference sequence). This CDR3 contains 18 residues. Losses at the gene ends were 5 bases for V and 2 bases for J; bases not matched to a gene: 9. CDR3 sequence reads: CASSEGGQGTAGANVLTF. The CDR3 nucleotides read TGTGCCAGTAGTGAGGGGGGACAGGGGACCGCTGGGGCCAACGTCCTGACTTTC. Full variable domain (rest looked up from reference TRBV19 and TRBJ2-6): DGGITQSPKYLFRKEGQNVTLSCEQNLNHDAMYWYRQDPGQGLRLIYYSQIVNDFQKGDIAEGYSVSREKKESFPLTVTSAQKNPTAFYLCASSEGGQGTAGANVLTFGAGSRLTVL.

The chain combines TRBV2 with TRBJ2-7; tentative D call: TRBD2 (7 bases). V lost 8 bases to trimming and J lost 9 bases, with 14 bases between them. Germline V gene lookup returns CDR1 SNHLY and CDR2 FYNNEI. The CDR3 runs 11 residues. The CDR3 DNA follows: TGTGCCAGCGCCGTAGGGGGGGCGCAGTACTTC. Protein sequence: CASAVGGAQYF.

The chain is built from TRBV7-2 and TRBJ1-2; TRBD1 aligns across 7 bases. The CDR3 has 15 amino acids. Germline V gene data show CDR1 as SGHTA and CDR2 as FQGNSA. The trim removed 2 bases at V and 3 bases at J, leaving 6 bases unmatched. In DNA form, the CDR3 reads TGTGCCAGCAGCTTATCTCTAGACAGGGACTATGGCTACACCTTC. This codes for CASSLSLDRDYGYTF.

The chain carries TRBV7-6 and TRBJ2-7; weak D call: TRBD2 (5 bases). The V gene lost 0 bases and the J gene lost 1 base, with 16 bases spanning the gap. The CDR3 covers 17 residues. CDR1 and CDR2 from the germline V gene are SGHVS and FNYEAQ. The CDR3 loop is CASSLAGSGRGSYEQYF. The CDR3 region has the DNA TGTGCCAGCAGCTTAGCGGGTTCCGGACGGGGTTCCTACGAGCAGTACTTC.